The clone carrying this T cell receptor beta chain came up many times. Its specificity is not known. The sample originates from a study of T cells in Graves' hyperthyroidism and ophthalmopathy. CDR1 is SGHDT, CDR2 YYEEEE, per germline. The CDR3 consists of 16 residues. Trimming pared 4 bases from V and 0 bases from J, leaving 17 bases between. The PBMCs were taken from around 10 ml of fresh peripheral blood. There were TCR beta CDR3 regions amplified from RNA transcripts. Primed by the HTBI set, a first-round RT-PCR was run on the TCR CDR3. Each CDR3 protein is one row after TCRdb ran MiXCR on the multiplex PCR reads. The table has about 610,000 distinct CDR3 sequences, 15% to 20% seen once. Study results and limitations: Stable hyperthyroidism was separated from ophthalmopathy by a model based on 13 V-J features.

The origin of this receptor is a middle-aged woman with Graves' ophthalmopathy. The V gene is TRBV5-6, the J gene TRBJ2-7; D gene unclear. The material sequenced was blood. The chain's CDR3 is CASSPSGRQSSYEQYF. The DNA for the CDR3 is TGTGCCAGCAGCCCATCTGGACGGCAGAGCTCCTACGAGCAGTACTTC.